Reported below is one TCR beta chain. The CDR3 is made up of 15 amino acids. Trimming took 5 bases from V and 5 from J; bases not matched to a gene: 9. Germline-derived CDR1 and CDR2 are MDHEN and SYDVKM. The data derive from a study of blood T cell repertoires in COVID-19. Background on the study: Some COVID-19 samples were acute and others convalescent; all came from the United States, Italy and Spain.

Original handling: Cell counts per sample came from amplifying reference gene primers. Clones were sequenced by immunoSEQ multiplex PCR, and TCRdb holds only the in-frame ones, with some missing. The D gene and trimming were derived from the DNA, and the V and J assignments and clone size from that table. This sample has around 250,000 clones; about nine tenths occur once, and the top ten carry around 1.7%. The chain couples TRBV28 to TRBJ1-5; 7 positions agree with TRBD1. Input material: peripheral blood. The TCR sequence derives from an older woman who had recovered from COVID-19. The CDR3 sequence is CASSAIRQGYQPQHF. The CDR3 nucleotides are TGTGCCAGCAGTGCAATCCGACAGGGTTATCAGCCCCAGCATTTT.